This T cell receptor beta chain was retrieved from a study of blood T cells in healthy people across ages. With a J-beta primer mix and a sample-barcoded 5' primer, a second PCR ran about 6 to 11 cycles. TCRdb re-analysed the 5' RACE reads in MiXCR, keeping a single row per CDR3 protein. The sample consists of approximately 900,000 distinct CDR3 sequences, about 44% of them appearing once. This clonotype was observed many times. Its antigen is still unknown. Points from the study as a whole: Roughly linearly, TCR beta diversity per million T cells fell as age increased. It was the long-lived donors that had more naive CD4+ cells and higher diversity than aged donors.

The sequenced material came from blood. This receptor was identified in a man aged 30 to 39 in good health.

The CDR3 loop reads CASSGSEKLFF. The CDR3, as DNA: TGTGCCAGCAGTGGATCAGAAAAACTGTTTTTT. The chain employs TRBV2 and TRBJ1-4; D is unresolved. CDR3 length: 11 residues. The germline V gene has CDR1 SNHLY and CDR2 FYNNEI. V lost 4 bases and J lost 8, with 5 bases in between.